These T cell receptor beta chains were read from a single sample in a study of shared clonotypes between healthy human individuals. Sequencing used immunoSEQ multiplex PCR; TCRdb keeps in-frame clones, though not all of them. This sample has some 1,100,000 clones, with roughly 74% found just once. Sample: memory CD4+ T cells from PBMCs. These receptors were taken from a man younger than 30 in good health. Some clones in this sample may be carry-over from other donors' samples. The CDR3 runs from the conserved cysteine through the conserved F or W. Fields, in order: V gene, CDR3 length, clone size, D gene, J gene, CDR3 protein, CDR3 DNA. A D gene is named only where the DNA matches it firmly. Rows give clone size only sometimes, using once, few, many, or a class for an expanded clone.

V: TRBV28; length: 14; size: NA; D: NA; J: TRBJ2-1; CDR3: CASISGLPYNEQFF; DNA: TGTGCCAGCATTTCGGGACTCCCCTACAATGAGCAGTTCTTC
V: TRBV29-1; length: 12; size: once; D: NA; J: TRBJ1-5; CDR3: CSVEYPGQPQHF; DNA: TGCAGCGTTGAATATCCGGGGCAGCCCCAGCATTTT
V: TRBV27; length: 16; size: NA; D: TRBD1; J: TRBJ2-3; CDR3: CASSRGTGGIPDTQYF; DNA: TGTGCCAGCAGCCGTGGGACAGGGGGAATCCCAGATACGCAGTATTTT
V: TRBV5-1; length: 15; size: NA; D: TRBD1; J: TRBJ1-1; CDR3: CASTSTGAVGTEAFF; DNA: TGCGCCAGCACCTCAACAGGGGCGGTGGGCACTGAAGCTTTCTTT
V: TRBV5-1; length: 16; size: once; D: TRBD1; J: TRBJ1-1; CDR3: CASSRATGGLDTEAFF; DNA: TGCGCCAGCAGCCGTGCCACAGGGGGCTTGGACACTGAAGCTTTCTTT
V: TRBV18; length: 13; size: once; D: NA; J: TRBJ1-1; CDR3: CASQRGFDTEAFF; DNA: TGTGCCAGCCAGAGGGGGTTCGACACTGAAGCTTTCTTT
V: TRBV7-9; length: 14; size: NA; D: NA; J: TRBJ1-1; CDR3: CASSPGVKNTEAFF; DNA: TGTGCCAGCAGCCCCGGTGTTAAGAACACTGAAGCTTTCTTT
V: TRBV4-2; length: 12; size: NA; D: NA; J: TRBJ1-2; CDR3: CASSQERGGYTF; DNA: TGTGCCAGCAGCCAAGAGAGGGGAGGCTACACCTTC
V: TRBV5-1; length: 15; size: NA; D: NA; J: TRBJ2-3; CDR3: CASSLVHSVTDTQYF; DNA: TGCGCCAGCAGCTTGGTTCATAGTGTCACAGATACGCAGTATTTT
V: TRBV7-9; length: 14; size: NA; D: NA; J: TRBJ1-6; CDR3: CASSLALSNSPLHF; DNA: TGTGCCAGCAGCTTAGCGTTGAGTAATTCACCCCTCCACTTT
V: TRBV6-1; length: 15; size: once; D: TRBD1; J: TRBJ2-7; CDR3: CASSGTGTGRGEQYF; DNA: TGTGCCAGCAGTGGAACCGGGACAGGGAGAGGCGAGCAGTACTTC
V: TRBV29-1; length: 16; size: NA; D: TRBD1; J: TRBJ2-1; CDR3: CSVEDPGTGTYNEQFF; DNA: TGCAGCGTTGAAGATCCCGGGACAGGGACCTACAATGAGCAGTTCTTC
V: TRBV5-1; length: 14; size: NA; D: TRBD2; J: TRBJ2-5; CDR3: CASSYGTSSETQYF; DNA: TGCGCCAGCAGCTACGGGACTAGTAGCGAGACCCAGTACTTC
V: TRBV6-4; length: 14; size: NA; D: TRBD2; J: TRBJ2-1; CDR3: CASSRLAGGYEQFF; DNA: TGTGCCAGCAGCCGACTAGCGGGAGGCTATGAGCAGTTCTTC
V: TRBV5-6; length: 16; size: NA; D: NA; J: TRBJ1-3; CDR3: CASRGMGGNSGNTIYF; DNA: TGTGCCAGCAGAGGGATGGGCGGCAACTCTGGAAACACCATATATTTT
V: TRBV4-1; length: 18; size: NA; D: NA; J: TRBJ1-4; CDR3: CASSQDLAGIGFSEKLFF; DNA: TGCGCCAGCAGCCAAGATCTGGCAGGGATAGGATTCAGCGAAAAACTGTTTTTT
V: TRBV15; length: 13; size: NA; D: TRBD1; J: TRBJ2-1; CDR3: CATSRGDRGEQFF; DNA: TGTGCCACCAGCAGAGGGGACAGGGGTGAGCAGTTCTTC
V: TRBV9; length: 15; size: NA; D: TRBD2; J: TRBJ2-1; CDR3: CASSVGLAGVNEQFF; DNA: TGTGCCAGCAGCGTAGGACTAGCGGGGGTCAATGAGCAGTTCTTC
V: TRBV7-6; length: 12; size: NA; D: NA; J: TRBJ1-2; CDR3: CASSLREGGYTF; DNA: TGTGCCAGCAGCTTACGAGAGGGTGGCTACACCTTC
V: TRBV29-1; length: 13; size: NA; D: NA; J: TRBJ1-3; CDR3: CSVAEGSGNTIYF; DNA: TGCAGCGTTGCCGAGGGGTCTGGAAACACCATATATTTT
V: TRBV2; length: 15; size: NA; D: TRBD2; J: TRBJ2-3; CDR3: CATGLAGGPTDTQYF; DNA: TGTGCCACGGGACTAGCGGGGGGGCCCACAGATACGCAGTATTTT
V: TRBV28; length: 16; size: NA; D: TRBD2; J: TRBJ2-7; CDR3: CASSNPSSGSLDEQYF; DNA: TGTGCCAGCAGTAATCCTAGCAGCGGGAGTCTTGACGAGCAGTACTTC
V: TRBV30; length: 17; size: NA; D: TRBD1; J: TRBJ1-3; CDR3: CAWDRGSSMRSGNTIYF; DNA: TGTGCCTGGGACAGGGGGTCCTCGATGCGCTCTGGAAACACCATATATTTT
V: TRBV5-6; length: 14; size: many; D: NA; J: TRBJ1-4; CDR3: CASSFDGINEKLFF; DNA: TGTGCCAGCAGCTTTGACGGAATTAATGAAAAACTGTTTTTT
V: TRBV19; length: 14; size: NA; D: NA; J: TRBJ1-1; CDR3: CASSIGGGGTEAFF; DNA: TGTGCCAGTAGTATCGGCGGGGGCGGCACTGAAGCTTTCTTT
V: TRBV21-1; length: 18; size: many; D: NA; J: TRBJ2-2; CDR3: CASSRSGTSGRLTGELFF; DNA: TGTGCCAGCAGCAGGTCCGGGACTAGCGGGAGGCTTACCGGGGAGCTGTTTTTT
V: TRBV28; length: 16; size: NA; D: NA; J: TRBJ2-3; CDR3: CASSTSKARSTDTQYF; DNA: TGTGCCAGCAGTACCTCCAAGGCGAGAAGCACAGATACGCAGTATTTT
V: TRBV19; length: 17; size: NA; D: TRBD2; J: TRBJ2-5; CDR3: CASKLIGGSGSQETQYF; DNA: TGTGCCAGTAAGCTTATTGGGGGTAGCGGGAGCCAAGAGACCCAGTACTTC
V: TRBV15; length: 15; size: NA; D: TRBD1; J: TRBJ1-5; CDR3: CATSRGTGGGQPQHF; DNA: TGTGCCACCAGCAGAGGGACAGGGGGCGGTCAGCCCCAGCATTTT